The TCR beta chain described here comes from a study of shared clonotypes between healthy human individuals. Clones were sequenced by immunoSEQ multiplex PCR, and TCRdb holds only the in-frame ones, with some missing. Counted here are millions of clones, approximately 90% occurring once; the ten biggest clones make up 0.13% to 0.15%. This CDR3 is 16 amino acids long. Germline CDR1 is SGHNT and CDR2 is YYREEE (reference sequence). Losses at the gene ends were 0 bases for V and 5 bases for J; bases not matched to a gene: 6. The V and J genes are TRBV5-4 and TRBJ2-5, with 11 bases aligning to TRBD2. Specimen: naive CD4+ T cells sorted from blood. Subset meaning: CD45RA+ positively selected. The TCR originated in a man aged 18 to 30 in good health. CDR3 residues: CASSLAKASGRETQYF. The CDR3 bases are TGTGCCAGCAGCTTGGCCAAGGCTAGCGGGAGGGAGACCCAGTACTTC.